The TCR beta chain under discussion was sequenced for a study of tumor and adjacent non-tumor tissue in lung cancer. This clonotype was picked up a small number of times. This sequence may be a read error, since a much larger clone differs from it by one base. RNA was extracted from bulk tissue without any cell sorting. The normal lung tissue was taken more than 3 cm from the tumor edge. TCRbeta libraries were built with three rounds of nested PCR, modified from ARM-PCR. In TCRdb, the multiplex PCR reads were re-called with MiXCR into one record per CDR3 protein. In the table there are some 99,000 distinct CDR3 sequences, about 63% of which are singletons. The TCR comes from a man in his fifties or sixties with non-small cell lung cancer. Sequencing was carried out using distant non-tumor lung tissue.

CDR3: CVSSKIAGVSDTQYF. CDR3 sequence (DNA): TGTGTCAGCAGCAAAATAGCGGGAGTCTCAGATACGCAGTATTTT. This rearrangement joins TRBV5-6 to TRBJ2-3, with 9 bases matching TRBD2. This CDR3 is built from 15 residues. CDR1 SGHDT and CDR2 YYEEEE come from the germline V gene.